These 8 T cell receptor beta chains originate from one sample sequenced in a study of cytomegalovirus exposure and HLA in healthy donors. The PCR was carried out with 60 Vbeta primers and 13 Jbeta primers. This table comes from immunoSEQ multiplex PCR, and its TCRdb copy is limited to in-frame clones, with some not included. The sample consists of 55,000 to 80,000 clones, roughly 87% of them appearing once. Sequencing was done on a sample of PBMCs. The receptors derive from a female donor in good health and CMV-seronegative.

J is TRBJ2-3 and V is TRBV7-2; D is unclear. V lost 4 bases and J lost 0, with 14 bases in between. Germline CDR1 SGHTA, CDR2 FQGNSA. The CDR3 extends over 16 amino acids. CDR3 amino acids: CASSSYRNPSTDTQYF. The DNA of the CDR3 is TGTGCCAGCAGCTCATACAGAAACCCTAGCACAGATACGCAGTATTTT.

The CDR3 nucleotides read TGTGCCAGCAGTTCCAAGGATGGAGTATATATTGGCAATCAGCCCCAGCATTTT. Translation: CASSSKDGVYIGNQPQHF. The J gene is TRBJ1-5, the V gene TRBV28; D is unclear. The germline gives CDR1 MDHEN, CDR2 SYDVKM. V was trimmed by 4 bases and J by 2 bases, leaving 21 bases between them. This CDR3 has 18 amino acids.

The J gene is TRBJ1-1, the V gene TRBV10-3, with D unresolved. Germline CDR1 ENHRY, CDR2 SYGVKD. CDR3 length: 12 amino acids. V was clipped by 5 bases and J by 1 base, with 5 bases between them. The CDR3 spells CAISTENTEAFF. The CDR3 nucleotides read TGTGCCATCAGTACTGAGAACACTGAAGCTTTCTTT.

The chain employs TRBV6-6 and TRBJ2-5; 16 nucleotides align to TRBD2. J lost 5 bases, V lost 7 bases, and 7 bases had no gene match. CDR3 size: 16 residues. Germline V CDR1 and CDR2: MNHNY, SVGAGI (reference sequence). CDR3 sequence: CASNTGTSGRAETQYF. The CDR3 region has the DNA TGTGCCAGCAACACCGGGACTAGCGGGAGGGCCGAGACCCAGTACTTC.

The CDR3: CASSLAGTSGRNEQYF. CDR3 coding DNA: TGTGCCAGCAGCTTAGCTGGGACTAGCGGGAGGAACGAGCAGTACTTC. This chain links TRBV7-2 with TRBJ2-5, with 15 positions matching TRBD2. With the DNA end fitting TRBJ2-7 better, the J assignment may be wrong. Germline lookup yields CDR1 SGHTA and CDR2 FQGNSA. The CDR3 sequence is 16 residues long.

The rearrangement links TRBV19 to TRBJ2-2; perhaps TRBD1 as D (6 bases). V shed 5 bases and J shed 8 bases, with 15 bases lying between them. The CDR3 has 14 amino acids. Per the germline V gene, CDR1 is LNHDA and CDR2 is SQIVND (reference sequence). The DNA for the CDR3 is TGTGCCAGTAGTGTACAGGGTACCGGGGGGGAGCTGTTTTTT. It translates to CASSVQGTGGELFF.

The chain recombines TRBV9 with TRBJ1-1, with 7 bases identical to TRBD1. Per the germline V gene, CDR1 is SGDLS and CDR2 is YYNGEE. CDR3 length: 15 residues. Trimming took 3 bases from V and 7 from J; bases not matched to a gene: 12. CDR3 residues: CASSATGGGGFEAFF. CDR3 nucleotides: TGTGCCAGCAGCGCAACGGGAGGGGGCGGTTTTGAAGCTTTCTTT.

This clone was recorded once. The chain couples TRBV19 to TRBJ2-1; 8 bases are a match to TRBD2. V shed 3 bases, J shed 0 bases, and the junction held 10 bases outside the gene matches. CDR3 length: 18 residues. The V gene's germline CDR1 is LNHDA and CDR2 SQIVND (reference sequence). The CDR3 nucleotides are TGTGCCAGTAGTATTAACTTCGGGGGGGTGAGCTCCTACAATGAGCAGTTCTTC. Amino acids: CASSINFGGVSSYNEQFF.